This is a list of T cell receptor beta chains from one sample in a study of T cell responses to AZD1222 COVID-19 vaccine. Here immunoSEQ multiplex PCR was the method, and the copy in TCRdb shows in-frame clones only, minus some. The sample lists some 200,000 clones, 90% occurring once. This specimen consisted of peripheral blood, obtained on day 0 of AZD1222 vaccination. These receptors all come from an adult in good health. The CDR3 runs from the conserved cysteine through the conserved F or W. The order of the fields is J gene, clone size, D gene, V gene, CDR3 protein, CDR3 DNA. D genes are given only for firm matches. Not all rows give a size; the values are once, few, many and, for expanded clones, a class.

>TRBJ1-5|NA|NA|TRBV19
CASSSLRDGYQPQHF
TGTGCCAGTAGTTCTCTCCGGGACGGATATCAGCCCCAGCATTTT
>TRBJ1-4|NA|TRBD1|TRBV4-1
CASSRLGQGNEKLFF
TGCGCCAGCAGCCGCCTCGGACAGGGTAATGAAAAACTGTTTTTT
>TRBJ1-1|NA|NA|TRBV7-3
CASSFGGVTEAFF
TGTGCCAGCAGCTTTGGAGGAGTCACTGAAGCTTTCTTT
>TRBJ1-6|NA|NA|TRBV2
CASSEVNSPLHF
TGTGCCAGCAGCGAAGTTAATTCACCCCTCCACTTT
>TRBJ2-2|NA|NA|TRBV6-5
CASSYRFANAGELFF
TGTGCCAGCAGCTACAGGTTCGCCAATGCCGGGGAGCTGTTTTTT
>TRBJ1-5|NA|NA|TRBV7-2
CASSSRIDRINQPQHF
TGTGCCAGCAGCAGCCGTATAGACAGAATCAATCAGCCCCAGCATTTT
>TRBJ1-3|NA|NA|TRBV11-2
CASSLGRSGNTIYF
TGTGCCAGCAGCTTAGGTCGCTCTGGAAACACCATATATTTT
>TRBJ2-7|NA|NA|TRBV7-9
CASSLGHYYEQYF
TGTGCCAGCAGCTTAGGACACTACTACGAGCAGTACTTC
>TRBJ1-2|once|NA|TRBV6-6
CASTSLTRDVRYGYTF
TGTGCCAGCACGAGCCTAACCCGGGACGTTCGGTATGGCTACACCTTC
>TRBJ2-2|once|TRBD2|TRBV6-1
CASSARRAGDRFGPGELFF
TGTGCCAGCAGTGCCAGGCGGGCGGGAGATCGGTTTGGGCCCGGGGAGCTGTTTTTT
>TRBJ1-6|NA|NA|TRBV2
CASSDIPNSPLHF
TGTGCCAGCAGTGATATTCCGAATTCACCCCTCCACTTT
>TRBJ1-2|NA|NA|TRBV12-2
CASIRGYTF
TGTGCAAGTATTCGGGGCTACACCTTC
>TRBJ2-1|NA|TRBD1|TRBV3-1/TRBV3-2
CASSHPHRTGTGEQFF
TGTGCCAGCAGCCATCCCCATCGGACAGGGACCGGTGAGCAGTTCTTC
>TRBJ1-2|NA|NA|TRBV18
CASSPPAGTNYGYTF
TGTGCCAGCTCACCACCGGCAGGGACCAACTATGGCTACACCTTC
>TRBJ2-3|few|NA|TRBV7-8
CASSRLGSTDTQYF
TGTGCCAGCAGTAGACTGGGGAGCACAGATACGCAGTATTTT
>TRBJ2-7|NA|NA|TRBV5-1
CASSFTNPVSEQYF
TGCGCCAGCAGCTTTACCAACCCTGTGAGCGAGCAGTACTTC
>TRBJ2-5|NA|NA|TRBV4-2
CASSQGQGGSETQYF
TGTGCCAGCAGCCAAGGCCAGGGAGGCTCGGAGACCCAGTACTTC
>TRBJ1-6|few|NA|TRBV14
CASSQNSPLHF
TGTGCCAGCAGCCAGAATTCACCCCTCCACTTT
>TRBJ2-7|NA|TRBD1|TRBV28
CASSTDREAYEQYF
TGTGCCAGCAGTACAGACAGGGAAGCCTACGAGCAGTACTTC
>TRBJ2-2|NA|TRBD1|TRBV19
CASSTGTGATGELFF
TGTGCCAGTAGTACCGGGACAGGGGCCACCGGGGAGCTGTTTTTT
>TRBJ2-6|NA|NA|TRBV5-6
CASRVSGANVLTF
TGTGCCAGCCGGGTCTCTGGGGCCAACGTCCTGACTTTC
>TRBJ1-5|NA|TRBD1|TRBV18
CASSQGTGDQPQHF
TGTGCCAGCTCACAGGGGACAGGGGATCAGCCCCAGCATTTT
>TRBJ1-2|NA|NA|TRBV7-9
CASRSGGQADSWHGYTF
TGTGCCAGCAGGAGTGGAGGGCAGGCCGATTCCTGGCATGGCTACACCTTC
>TRBJ1-5|NA|NA|TRBV7-2
CASSLMKGNQPQHF
TGTGCCAGCAGCTTAATGAAGGGGAATCAGCCCCAGCATTTT
>TRBJ2-5|NA|TRBD1|TRBV7-9
CASSSGQGAAETQYF
TGTGCCAGCAGCTCCGGACAGGGGGCTGCAGAGACCCAGTACTTC
>TRBJ2-3|NA|NA|TRBV5-1
CASSLEGEMQYF
TGCGCCAGCAGCTTGGAAGGGGAAATGCAGTATTTT
>TRBJ2-1|NA|TRBD2|TRBV7-3
CASSFSREGGNEQFF
TGTGCCAGCAGCTTCTCGCGGGAGGGTGGCAATGAGCAGTTCTTC
>TRBJ1-1|NA|NA|TRBV4-3
CASSQVGPKNTEAFF
TGCGCCAGCAGCCAAGTAGGCCCAAAGAACACTGAAGCTTTCTTT
>TRBJ1-6|once|TRBD1|TRBV4-1
CASSLRDRNNSPLHF
TGCGCCAGCAGCCTTCGGGACAGGAATAATTCACCCCTCCACTTT
>TRBJ2-1|NA|NA|TRBV7-9
CASTSQESSYNEQFF
TGTGCCAGCACCTCACAGGAGAGCTCCTACAATGAGCAGTTCTTC
>TRBJ1-2|NA|TRBD1|TRBV10-1
CASSETRQGVYGYTF
TGCGCCAGCAGTGAAACGCGACAGGGAGTCTATGGCTACACCTTC
>TRBJ1-2|NA|NA|TRBV28
CASSLPTHYGYTF
TGTGCCAGCAGTCTCCCCACCCACTATGGCTACACCTTC
>TRBJ1-4|NA|TRBD1|TRBV24-1
CATSPGQGDEKLFF
TGTGCCACCAGCCCGGGACAGGGCGATGAAAAACTGTTTTTT
>TRBJ2-1|NA|TRBD1|TRBV19
CASSTAGQGKNEQFF
TGTGCCAGTAGTACGGCGGGACAGGGGAAGAATGAGCAGTTCTTC
>TRBJ2-7|once|NA|TRBV5-1
CASSLIQGNPYEQYF
TGCGCCAGCAGCTTGATTCAGGGAAACCCCTACGAGCAGTACTTC
>TRBJ1-4|few|TRBD1|TRBV7-2
CASSLQGAANEKLFF
TGTGCCAGCAGTCTGCAGGGGGCGGCTAATGAAAAACTGTTTTTT
>TRBJ1-5|NA|NA|TRBV2
CASSFSTGRVNNQPQHF
TGTGCCAGCAGCTTCAGTACAGGACGGGTTAATAATCAGCCCCAGCATTTT
>TRBJ2-1|NA|TRBD2|TRBV30
CAWNRAGGTSYNEQFF
TGTGCCTGGAATCGGGCGGGAGGAACCTCCTACAATGAGCAGTTCTTC
>TRBJ2-7|NA|TRBD2|TRBV5-5
CASSLVFGLGYEQYF
TGTGCCAGCAGCTTGGTATTCGGACTAGGCTACGAGCAGTACTTC
>TRBJ1-5|NA|TRBD1|TRBV6-5
CASSSRGQYSNQPQHF
TGTGCCAGCAGTTCTAGGGGGCAATATAGCAATCAGCCCCAGCATTTT
>TRBJ1-5|few|NA|TRBV6-1
CASSEWGSDQPQHF
TGTGCCAGCAGTGAGTGGGGCTCAGATCAGCCCCAGCATTTT
>TRBJ2-5|NA|TRBD1|TRBV9
CASSTGQIRETQYF
TGTGCCAGCAGCACGGGACAGATAAGGGAGACCCAGTACTTC
>TRBJ1-4|once|NA|TRBV7-9
CASSSRGGGEKLFF
TGTGCCAGCAGCTCGCGGGGAGGAGGCGAAAAACTGTTTTTT
>TRBJ2-1|NA|NA|TRBV6-4
CASSLNPGSSYNEQFF
TGTGCCAGCAGTCTGAATCCGGGGAGCTCCTACAATGAGCAGTTCTTC
>TRBJ1-1|NA|NA|TRBV6-5
CASSPPDRPNTEAFF
TGTGCCAGCAGTCCTCCGGACAGACCTAACACTGAAGCTTTCTTT
>TRBJ1-4|NA|NA|TRBV28
CASSIQGTAEKLFF
TGTGCCAGCTCAATACAGGGAACAGCCGAAAAACTGTTTTTT
>TRBJ1-2|NA|TRBD1|TRBV6-2/TRBV6-3
CASSYKGQNHYDGYTF
TGTGCCAGCAGTTACAAGGGACAGAACCATTATGATGGCTACACCTTC